One and the same sample provided the 32 T cell receptor beta chains below, sequenced in a study of beta chain features in type 1 diabetes. Expressed TCRB transcripts got sequenced, as all isolated RNA was reverse transcribed. The data were produced by immunoSEQ multiplex PCR, yet TCRdb's version contains in-frame clones alone and is incomplete. Of nearly 250,000 clones in the sample, less than 15% are singletons; the top ten hold more than 0.02%. Sequencing input: naive CD4+ T cells from blood. The receptors originated from a woman between 40 and 50 years old in good health.

V gene TRBV6-5 combines with J gene TRBJ2-5, with 8 bases identical to TRBD1. Trimming took 4 bases from V and 5 from J; bases not matched to a gene: 9. In germline, CDR1 is MNHEY, CDR2 SVGAGI. The CDR3 totals 15 residues. CDR3 sequence (DNA): TGTGCCAGCAGTTTCGCGGGACAGGAAGCGGAGACCCAGTACTTC. Protein: CASSFAGQEAETQYF.

V gene TRBV2 combines with J gene TRBJ2-7; 9 nucleotides agree with TRBD2. V shed 9 bases and J 0 bases; nucleotides not matched to a gene: 6. The CDR3 length is 14 residues. CDR1 is SNHLY, CDR2 FYNNEI, per germline. CDR3 DNA: TGTGCCAGTACTAGCGGGCTTAGCTCCTACGAGCAGTACTTC. This codes for CASTSGLSSYEQYF.

J is TRBJ1-2 and V is TRBV5-1; tentatively, D is TRBD1 (5 bases). The CDR3 has 17 amino acids. Trimming pared 4 bases from V and 0 bases from J, leaving 19 bases between. Germline CDR1 reads SGHRS; CDR2 reads YFSETQ. The CDR3 DNA reads as TGCGCCAGCAGCGGAGCTTCCGAAGACAGTTCTAACTATGGCTACACCTTC. This gives the protein CASSGASEDSSNYGYTF.

This chain connects TRBV9 to TRBJ1-2; a possible D gene is TRBD1 (6 bases). The V gene's germline CDR1 is SGDLS and CDR2 YYNGEE. The CDR3 is made up of 12 amino acids. Between the trimmed V and J ends, which lost 3 bases and 3 bases, there was a span of 6 bases. CDR3 nucleotides: TGTGCCAGCAGCGGACAGGACTATGGCTACACCTTC. Protein: CASSGQDYGYTF.

A note on this clone: Other DNA sequences in the sample encode the same CDR3. The rearrangement joins TRBV5-1 to TRBJ2-7; 7 bases fit TRBD2. Germline V gives CDR1 SGHRS, CDR2 YFSETQ. Trimming at V came to 1 base and at J to 4 bases, leaving 2 bases not matched to a gene. The CDR3 has 13 residues. CDR3 residues: CASSLTGGYEQYF. CDR3 nucleotides: TGCGCCAGCAGCTTGACGGGGGGATACGAGCAGTACTTC. The full variable domain, with the rest looked up from reference TRBV5-1 and TRBJ2-7, is KAGVTQTPRYLIKTRGQQVTLSCSPISGHRSVSWYQQTPGQGLQFLFEYFSETQRNKGNFPGRFSGRQFSNSRSEMNVSTLELGDSALYLCASSLTGGYEQYFGPGTRLTVT.

This clone was picked up many times. The V and J genes are TRBV9 and TRBJ2-7; maybe TRBD2 (6 bases). This CDR3 spans 14 amino acids. The V gene's germline CDR1 is SGDLS and CDR2 YYNGEE. V gave up 6 bases and J gave up 0 bases, with 13 bases separating them. In DNA form, the CDR3 reads TGTGCCAGCACCAAGGGGAGGAGCTCCTACGAGCAGTACTTC. Translated, it gives CASTKGRSSYEQYF.

This clone was detected only a few times. V is TRBV18 and J is TRBJ1-2; TRBD1 matches at 7 bases. The trim removed 4 bases at V and 2 bases at J, leaving 7 bases unmatched. The CDR3 loop spans 15 amino acids. The germline CDR1 and CDR2 sequences are KGHSH and LQKENI. DNA for the CDR3: TGTGCCAGCTCACAACGGACAGGCGTAAACTATGGCTACACCTTC. Its protein product is CASSQRTGVNYGYTF. Full variable domain (rest looked up from reference TRBV18 and TRBJ1-2): NAGVMQNPRHLVRRRGQEARLRCSPMKGHSHVYWYRQLPEEGLKFMVYLQKENIIDESGMPKERFSAEFPKEGPSILRIQQVVRGDSAAYFCASSQRTGVNYGYTFGSGTRLTVV.

This clone was counted a few times. V and J are TRBV9 and TRBJ2-5, with TRBD2 identical over 8 bases. The CDR3 has 15 amino acids. Germline CDR1 is SGDLS and CDR2 is YYNGEE. Losses at the gene ends were 0 bases for V and 4 bases for J; bases not matched to a gene: 5. The CDR3 nucleotides read TGTGCCAGCAGCGTAGCAGCGGGGGATGGAGAGACCCAGTACTTC. Residues: CASSVAAGDGETQYF. Supplemented by reference TRBV9 and TRBJ2-5, the full variable domain reads DSGVTQTPKHLITATGQRVTLRCSPRSGDLSVYWYQQSLDQGLQFLIQYYNGEERAKGNILERFSAQQFPDLHSELNLSSLELGDSALYFCASSVAAGDGETQYFGPGTRLLVL.

This chain uses TRBV2 with TRBJ1-2; perhaps TRBD1 as D (6 bases). Germline V gives CDR1 SNHLY, CDR2 FYNNEI. The V end lost 3 bases, the J end lost 0 bases, and 14 bases lay between the germline ends. CDR3 length equals 16 residues. The CDR3 bases are TGTGCCAGCAGTGAGGCCAGGGGTTCCGCTAACTATGGCTACACCTTC. Translation: CASSEARGSANYGYTF.

The chain has TRBV18 and TRBJ2-2; TRBD1 matches at 7 bases. This CDR3 spans 15 amino acids. Germline V gene data show CDR1 as KGHSH and CDR2 as LQKENI. The V segment lost 0 bases and the J segment 6 bases; nucleotides outside the gene matches: 4. Here the CDR3 reads CASSPPEQGSGELFF. The CDR3 DNA is TGTGCCAGCTCACCACCTGAACAGGGGTCCGGGGAGCTGTTTTTT.

This chain uses TRBV4-3 with TRBJ2-3; 8 bases match TRBD2. Trimming removed 1 base from V and 1 base from J; junction bases left unmatched: 4. The CDR3 contains 16 residues. CDR1 is LGHNA and CDR2 is YSLEER in the germline V gene. The CDR3 bases are TGCGCCAGCAGCCAAGGAAATAGCGGGGGCACAGATACGCAGTATTTT. It yields the protein CASSQGNSGGTDTQYF.

The chain uses TRBV7-8 and TRBJ2-5, with D possibly TRBD2 on 6 matching bases. The CDR3 runs to 14 residues. The V end was cut by 1 base, the J end by 0 bases, with 6 bases between. Germline CDR1 is SGHVS and CDR2 is FQNEAQ. The CDR3: CASSLGDYQETQYF. The CDR3 coding sequence is TGTGCCAGCAGCTTAGGGGACTACCAAGAGACCCAGTACTTC.

The chain has TRBV7-9 and TRBJ2-5, with TRBD1 matching 9 bases. The CDR3 extends over 15 amino acids. Losses at the gene ends were 1 base for V and 5 bases for J; bases not matched to a gene: 5. Germline assignment: CDR1 SEHNR and CDR2 FQNEAQ (reference sequence). CDR3 sequence reads: CASSLDTGGWETQYF. The CDR3 DNA follows: TGTGCCAGCAGCTTAGACACAGGGGGCTGGGAGACCCAGTACTTC.

This clone has more than one count but fewer than ten. CDR3 amino acids: CASSFYERGANEQFF. The CDR3 DNA follows: TGTGCCAGCAGCTTCTACGAGCGGGGGGCTAATGAGCAGTTCTTC. This chain joins TRBV4-2 and TRBJ2-1; 9 positions match TRBD2. Losses at the gene ends were 5 bases for V and 7 bases for J; bases not matched to a gene: 9. The CDR3 spans 15 residues. Germline V gives CDR1 LGHNA, CDR2 YNFKEQ.

This clone was seen a few times. The chain couples TRBV28 to TRBJ2-5; no reliable D call. Germline V CDR1 and CDR2: MDHEN, SYDVKM. The CDR3 is made up of 15 amino acids. With 5 bases removed from V and 7 bases from J, the gap between germline ends came to 20 bases. The CDR3 here is CASSTITQEVRTQYF. CDR3 nucleotides: TGTGCCAGCAGTACCATAACTCAAGAAGTGCGGACCCAGTACTTC.

This clone showed up just a few times. The rearrangement uses TRBV5-6 and TRBJ2-4; a possible D gene is TRBD2 (7 bases). The CDR3 sequence is 16 residues long. Trimming pared 6 bases from V and 0 bases from J, leaving 16 bases between. Germline V gives CDR1 SGHDT, CDR2 YYEEEE. CDR3: CASNLRGAPAKNIQYF. The CDR3 DNA is TGTGCCAGCAACCTCCGGGGGGCGCCAGCCAAAAACATTCAGTACTTC.

The J gene is TRBJ2-2, the V gene TRBV29-1, with 9 bases aligning to TRBD2. The length of the CDR3 is 16 residues. Germline-derived CDR1 and CDR2 are SQVTM and ANQGSEA. V lost 6 bases and J lost 6; bases outside the gene matches: 14. The CDR3 DNA is TGCAGCGTGCCCTCGGTTAGCGGGGGAACGGCCGGGGAGCTGTTTTTT. Its translation: CSVPSVSGGTAGELFF.

In this sample, this clone turned up a few times. The V and J genes are TRBV7-9 and TRBJ2-2, with D possibly TRBD2 on 6 matching bases. The CDR3 runs to 15 residues. In germline, CDR1 is SEHNR, CDR2 FQNEAQ (reference sequence). The V end lost 7 bases, the J end lost 7 bases, and 19 bases lay between the germline ends. The CDR3 reads CASMQGNIGGGELFF. The CDR3 coding sequence is TGTGCCAGCATGCAAGGGAACATCGGGGGCGGGGAGCTGTTTTTT.

V is TRBV2 and J is TRBJ1-2; D may be TRBD1 (6 bases). The V end lost 8 bases, the J end lost 5 bases, and 12 bases lay between the germline ends. The germline V gene encodes CDR1 SNHLY and CDR2 FYNNEI. The CDR3 has 12 residues. The CDR3 nucleotides read TGTGCCAGCCTACAGGGTTTTTATGGCTACACCTTC. As protein: CASLQGFYGYTF. Full variable domain (outside the CDR3, taken from reference TRBV2 and TRBJ1-2): EPEVTQTPSHQVTQMGQEVILRCVPISNHLYFYWYRQILGQKVEFLVSFYNNEISEKSEIFDDQFSVERPDGSNFTLKIRSTKLEDSAMYFCASLQGFYGYTFGSGTRLTVV.

This clone was seen a few times. The rearrangement joins TRBV27 to TRBJ2-7; 7 bases match TRBD2. The germline gives CDR1 MNHEY, CDR2 SMNVEV (reference sequence). V trimming: 5 bases; J trimming: 4 bases; junction bases outside the gene matches: 5. The CDR3 runs to 13 residues. The CDR3 sequence: CASSGAGEYEQYF. The CDR3 coding sequence is TGTGCCAGCAGTGGCGCGGGGGAGTACGAGCAGTACTTC.

This clone was seen a few times. The chain recombines TRBV19 with TRBJ1-2; the match to TRBD1 covers 7 bases. The CDR3 runs 14 residues. Trimming cost V 3 bases and J 4 bases; bases outside gene matches: 5. In germline, CDR1 is LNHDA, CDR2 SQIVND (reference sequence). CDR3 nucleotide sequence: TGTGCCAGTAGTATCTCCGGGACAGTCTATGGCTACACCTTC. This translates into CASSISGTVYGYTF.

The chain carries TRBV28 and TRBJ2-2; 11 positions match TRBD2. This CDR3 is built from 18 residues. Germline V gene sequence: CDR1 MDHEN, CDR2 SYDVKM. With 8 bases clipped from V and 0 bases from J, the junction kept 11 bases outside the gene matches. CDR3 sequence reads: CASGTLAGGSTNTGELFF. As DNA, the CDR3 is TGTGCCAGCGGAACTCTAGCGGGGGGCTCGACGAACACCGGGGAGCTGTTTTTT.

The table lists this clone with a few counts. The gene calls are TRBV7-2 and TRBJ1-5; 9 bases fit TRBD1. In germline, CDR1 is SGHTA, CDR2 FQGNSA. V lost 4 bases, J lost 7 bases, and 5 bases stayed unmatched. This CDR3 region has 14 residues. The DNA for the CDR3 is TGTGCCAGCAGCTCCCGACAGGGGGTCCAGCCCCAGCATTTT. Encoded protein: CASSSRQGVQPQHF. The variable domain in full, completed from reference TRBV7-2 and TRBJ1-5, reads GAGVSQSPSNKVTEKGKDVELRCDPISGHTALYWYRQSLGQGLEFLIYFQGNSAPDKSGLPSDRFSAERTGGSVSTLTIQRTQQEDSAVYLCASSSRQGVQPQHFGDGTRLSIL.

This clone has ten or more counts. This sequence joins TRBV7-9 and TRBJ1-2, with D uncertain. The CDR3 extends over 12 amino acids. The germline gives CDR1 SEHNR, CDR2 FQNEAQ (reference sequence). V lost 6 bases to trimming and J lost 4 bases, with 9 bases between them. The CDR3: CASRAGSYGYTF. In nucleotides, the CDR3 is TGTGCCAGCAGGGCCGGGTCCTATGGCTACACCTTC.

This chain joins TRBV9 and TRBJ2-3; 8 bases map to TRBD2. The junction had 8 bases not matched to a gene; V was cut back by 2 bases and J by 3 bases. CDR1 is SGDLS, CDR2 YYNGEE, per germline. This CDR3 spans 16 amino acids. CDR3 residues: CASSVLSGESTDTQYF. DNA for the CDR3: TGTGCCAGCAGCGTTCTTAGCGGGGAATCTACAGATACGCAGTATTTT.

This clone was observed a few times. The CDR3 DNA reads as TGCAGTGCCGGGTCGGCCTATGGCTACACCTTC. Translating it yields CSAGSAYGYTF. The rearrangement joins TRBV20-1 to TRBJ1-2; D call uncertain. The length of the CDR3 is 11 residues. Per germline, CDR1 DFQATT and CDR2 SNEGSKA (reference sequence). The V end lost 6 bases, the J end lost 4 bases, and 9 bases lay between the germline ends.

The chain is built from TRBV2 and TRBJ1-1; 8 bases align to TRBD1. Germline lookup yields CDR1 SNHLY and CDR2 FYNNEI. The CDR3 length is 15 residues. Trimming took 7 bases from V and 1 from J; bases not matched to a gene: 8. For the CDR3, the DNA is TGTGCCAGCATCGGAGATGGACAGGGGAACACTGAAGCTTTCTTT. Encoded protein: CASIGDGQGNTEAFF.

The chain uses TRBV7-2 and TRBJ2-1; D gene uncertain. Germline values: CDR1 SGHTA, CDR2 FQGNSA. The V end was cut by 3 bases, the J end by 2 bases, with 8 bases between. The CDR3 loop spans 14 amino acids. CDR3 DNA sequence: TGTGCCAGCAGCTTCCAGGTCCCCTACAATGAGCAGTTCTTC. This sequence encodes CASSFQVPYNEQFF.

The chain combines TRBV4-2 with TRBJ2-3; TRBD2 matches at 11 bases. The CDR3 is made up of 18 amino acids. J gave up 1 base and V 1 base, and 7 bases lay outside the gene matches. Germline V gene sequence: CDR1 LGHNA, CDR2 YNFKEQ. CDR3 sequence: CASSQGELAGAGTDTQYF. CDR3 in DNA: TGTGCCAGCAGCCAAGGTGAACTAGCGGGGGCCGGCACAGATACGCAGTATTTT.

The chain employs TRBV5-1 and TRBJ2-3; a possible D gene is TRBD1 (6 bases). The V gene's germline CDR1 is SGHRS and CDR2 YFSETQ. This CDR3 comprises 16 residues. Trimming left V 3 bases short and J 0 bases short, with 14 bases between. The CDR3 DNA follows: TGCGCCAGCAGCTCACAGGGAGCAATTAGCACAGATACGCAGTATTTT. Its translation: CASSSQGAISTDTQYF. Combining the CDR3 with reference TRBV5-1 and TRBJ2-3 gives the whole variable domain KAGVTQTPRYLIKTRGQQVTLSCSPISGHRSVSWYQQTPGQGLQFLFEYFSETQRNKGNFPGRFSGRQFSNSRSEMNVSTLELGDSALYLCASSSQGAISTDTQYFGPGTRLTVL.

The rearrangement uses TRBV11-2 and TRBJ1-1; 7 bases line up with TRBD1. There are 14 residues in the CDR3. Unmatched junction bases numbered 3, after V lost 4 bases and J lost 1 base. Per germline, CDR1 SGHAT and CDR2 FQNNGV. CDR3 sequence (DNA): TGTGCCAGCAGCTCAAGACAGGGGAACACTGAAGCTTTCTTT. Its protein product is CASSSRQGNTEAFF. Using reference TRBV11-2 and TRBJ1-1 for the parts outside the CDR3, the full variable domain is EAGVAQSPRYKIIEKRQSVAFWCNPISGHATLYWYQQILGQGPKLLIQFQNNGVVDDSQLPKDRFSAERLKGVDSTLKIQPAKLEDSAVYLCASSSRQGNTEAFFGQGTRLTVV.

This clone came up a few times. The V and J genes are TRBV2 and TRBJ2-3; tentatively, D is TRBD2 (7 bases). The CDR3 contains 14 residues. V lost 7 bases, J lost 1 base, and 12 bases lay in between. In germline, CDR1 is SNHLY, CDR2 FYNNEI. CDR3 in amino acids: CASKGGGGTDTQYF. DNA for the CDR3: TGTGCCAGCAAGGGCGGGGGCGGCACAGATACGCAGTATTTT. Looking up the rest from reference TRBV2 and TRBJ2-3 gives the full variable domain: EPEVTQTPSHQVTQMGQEVILRCVPISNHLYFYWYRQILGQKVEFLVSFYNNEISEKSEIFDDQFSVERPDGSNFTLKIRSTKLEDSAMYFCASKGGGGTDTQYFGPGTRLTVL.